These 9 T cell receptor beta chains were all obtained from the same sample, sequenced in a study of CD8+CD57+ T cells in acquired aplastic anemia. Genomic DNA acted as the template from which TCR beta VDJ combination and CDR3 sequence profiling were carried out. TCRdb called the reads again in MiXCR, with one record for every CDR3 protein. The profile shows a few hundred thousand distinct CDR3 sequences, roughly 50% of them singletons. Those patients picked for sequencing had displayed CD8+CD57+ cell expansion on flow cytometry. Sequencing was done on a sample of sorted CD4+, CD8+, or CD8+CD57+ T cells (not recorded which) from PBMCs. Source of these receptors: a human donor with aplastic anemia.

The chain combines TRBV12-3 or TRBV12-4 with TRBJ2-3; D remains unclear. The J call may not be correct, given that the DNA end is closer to TRBJ1-5. CDR3 length: 12 amino acids. The CDR3 nucleotides read TGTGCCAGCAGCCCACTAGAGGATACGCAGCATTTT. Its translation: CASSPLEDTQHF.

The chain employs TRBV2 and TRBJ1-4, with TRBD1 as a possible D gene (5 bases). The CDR3 runs 11 residues. Germline V lookup: CDR1 SNHLY, CDR2 FYNNEI. V was pared by 8 bases and J by 12 bases, with 13 bases between. In DNA form, the CDR3 reads TGTGCCAGCGCGGGGACGGTTGAACTGTTTTTT. This codes for CASAGTVELFF.

In its sample, this clonotype was seen once. At one of its ends the junction is not consistent with the germline gene, which may arise from a read error. This chain links TRBV7-2 with TRBJ1-1; D is perhaps TRBD1 (5 bases). Germline V gene sequence: CDR1 SGHTA, CDR2 FQGNSA. The CDR3 spans 15 residues. The CDR3 DNA reads TGTGCCAACAGCTTAGCTCGGGGCATGAACACTGAAACTTTCTTT. It specifies CANSLARGMNTETFF.

The table lists this clonotype with many counts. The chain recombines TRBV5-8 with TRBJ1-2, with 8 bases lining up with TRBD1. Germline V gene lookup returns CDR1 SGHTS and CDR2 YDEGEE. V gave up 4 bases and J gave up 3 bases; unmatched junction bases: 5. CDR3 length: 14 residues. CDR3 protein: CASSRGQEDYGYTF. The CDR3 nucleotides are TGTGCCAGCAGCCGGGGACAGGAAGACTATGGCTACACCTTC.

This clonotype came up many times. The chain combines TRBV2 with TRBJ2-7; 8 bases agree with TRBD1. Germline assignment: CDR1 SNHLY and CDR2 FYNNEI. The CDR3 consists of 12 residues. With 4 bases clipped from V and 6 bases from J, the junction kept 2 bases outside the gene matches. The CDR3 protein is CASSGTGLEQYF. The CDR3 DNA reads as TGTGCCAGCAGTGGGACAGGGCTCGAGCAGTACTTC.

This clonotype has just a few counts. The chain carries TRBV29-1 and TRBJ2-1; TRBD1 aligns across 9 bases. Germline CDR1 is SQVTM and CDR2 is ANQGSEA. The CDR3 extends over 12 amino acids. The junction had 4 bases not matched to a gene; V was cut back by 7 bases and J by 6 bases. The chain's CDR3 is CSARTGANEQFF. The CDR3 DNA follows: TGCAGCGCAAGGACAGGGGCCAATGAGCAGTTCTTC.

The chain joins TRBV12-3 or TRBV12-4 to TRBJ1-1; TRBD1 agrees at 7 bases. This CDR3 is 18 amino acids long. Trimming at V came to 6 bases and at J to 4 bases, leaving 20 bases not matched to a gene. Here the CDR3 DNA reads TGTGCCAGCAGCCGACAGGGTCGTGGAAACAGGGGAGGCACTGAAGCTTTCTTT. This codes for CASSRQGRGNRGGTEAFF.

The chain joins TRBV7-6 to TRBJ2-2; perhaps TRBD2 as D (6 bases). Germline values: CDR1 SGHVS, CDR2 FNYEAQ. Trimming pared 5 bases from V and 6 bases from J, leaving 13 bases between. The CDR3 is made up of 14 amino acids. CDR3 loop: CASSRDRRAGELFF. CDR3 sequence (DNA): TGTGCCAGCAGCCGCGACCGGAGGGCCGGGGAGCTGTTTTTT. Supplemented by reference TRBV7-6 and TRBJ2-2, the full variable domain reads GAGVSQSPRYKVTKRGQDVALRCDPISGHVSLYWYRQALGQGPEFLTYFNYEAQQDKSGLPNDRFSAERPEGSISTLTIQRTEQRDSAMYRCASSRDRRAGELFFGEGSRLTVL.

A word on this clonotype: A read error may account for a junction end that differs from germline. The CDR3 region has the DNA TGTACCAGCAGTTTATCGACAGGTATGGAGCAGTTCTTC. Residues: CTSSLSTGMEQFF. V gene TRBV12-3 or TRBV12-4 combines with J gene TRBJ2-1, with D possibly matching TRBD1 (6 bases). CDR3 length: 13 residues.